One T cell receptor (beta chain) is described in this entry. The antigen this receptor binds is unknown. No clone much larger than this one lies a single base away; base qualities are absent. Donors were healthy HIV-negative adults with no recently reported acute infections or vaccinations. Only Caucasian adults living in Nashville, Tennessee, USA were represented among the donors. CD4+ T cells were enriched by magnetic negative selection, after which naive cells were positively selected on CD45RA and the negative fraction was taken as the memory subset. Blood was collected by leukapheresis, and PBMCs were isolated by Ficoll-Histopaque density gradient centrifugation and then cryopreserved in liquid nitrogen vapor phase. Purity and quantity of every magnetically sorted T cell population were checked by analytical flow cytometry. Genomic DNA was isolated from each sorted fraction and quantified by UV absorbance on a Nanodrop 2000c.

This entry belongs to a study of shared clonotypes between healthy human individuals (TCRdb year 2020). As for the study more broadly: The cohort included three men and two women between 18 and 49 years of age. To estimate repertoire size and how much clonotypes are shared between individuals, the study performed deep sequencing of blood TCR repertoires from about 5 healthy adults. Per donor, leukapheresis produced somewhere between about 0.9 and 10 billion PBMCs. For each donor, CD4 naive and CD4 memory were each run on three plates, CD8 naive on two plates, and CD8 memory on one plate. Different laboratories and diverse techniques were used to prepare libraries and sequence TCR repertoires, to increase sequencing depth and limit assay-specific biases. General study outcomes and caveats: Compared with non-shared clonotypes, clonotypes shared by all four sorted-subset donors had higher generation probabilities. Across a few donors, roughly 5% of naive CD4, roughly 3.8% of naive CD8, under 2.5% of memory CD4, and approximately 0.4% of memory CD8 clonotypes were shared. Only blood was sampled, and tissue TCR repertoires likely differ from those in blood. Because the study included only a small number of donors, the genetic and exposure-history diversity represented was limited. Pairwise subsampling indicated that sequencing depth was expected to affect the degree of clonotype sharing among donors. Incomplete sequencing was indicated by rarefaction of sorted-subset datasets, despite the large sequencing depth. Larger estimated clonotype richness was generally found for naive subsets than for memory subsets.

Using the deep immunoSEQ assay, multiplex PCR amplified TCR CDR3 regions from genomic DNA. For each cell subset, the extracted genomic DNA was distributed evenly across all wells of several immunoSEQ 96-well plates, and each plate served as one replicate. For sorted subsets, about 220 ng of genomic DNA, equivalent to 30,000 or so T cell genomes, went into each replicate PCR. Purified libraries were measured with a Qubit 3.0 fluorometer, size-checked on a Bioanalyzer 2100, and measured again with the KAPA Library Quantification kit. Each immunoSEQ 96-well plate was sequenced on its own single-read 150-cycle Illumina NextSeq 550 flow cell. The paper's data handling went like this. The immunoSEQ output contained only junctional sequences without quality scores, so filtering could not match that applied to full-length reads. Sequences were annotated with PyIR, a Python wrapper for IgBLAST v1.9, and V/J genes and CDR3 were assigned using IMGT germline references. Reads were filtered out if the reads had weak V/J assignments (E-value above 1e-6), no CDR3, stop codons, out-of-frame junctions, or ambiguous translated residues. A V3J clonotype was defined by an identical inferred V gene, J gene, and CDR3 amino acid sequence. The percentage overlap between two repertoires was calculated by dividing the number of shared unique clonotypes by the size of the smaller repertoire. Three approaches were used to assess repertoire richness: RTK rarefaction, the Chao1 estimator, and Recon v2.1 estimates of unobserved clonotypes. Generation probabilities were computed with OLGA for all TCRbeta clonotypes obtained by the gDNA method from four donors. This is the immuneACCESS table as TCRdb keeps it, with only in-frame sequences that have V and J called. A part of the clones is gone; compared with another copy, unresolved V genes explain less than half, and the rest is unexplained. V and J calls plus clone size are reproduced from that table; the DNA served to infer D and trimming. The sample includes roughly 680,000 clones, with just under 75% observed a single time. Of the sample, around 1.8% falls within the top ten clones.

The sample was memory CD4+ T cells sorted from blood. The sample's cell subset or site label is to be understood as: CD45RA-negative fraction. This receptor was taken from a woman between 25 and 40 years old in good health.

The CDR3 protein sequence reads: CAISEEMGPGEKLFF. The nucleotides read TGTGCCATCAGTGAGGAGATGGGACCTGGGGAAAAACTGTTTTTT. The rearranged chain carries TRBV10-3 and TRBJ1-4; the best D guess is TRBD1, with 5 bases matching. The V end loses 2 bases and the J end loses 8 bases, and a stretch of 15 bases separates them. According to the germline V gene, CDR1 reads ENHRY and CDR2 reads SYGVKD. The CDR3, cysteine through phenylalanine, is 15 amino acids long. The only DNA kept is the CDR3, 45 bases in frame from the first base.